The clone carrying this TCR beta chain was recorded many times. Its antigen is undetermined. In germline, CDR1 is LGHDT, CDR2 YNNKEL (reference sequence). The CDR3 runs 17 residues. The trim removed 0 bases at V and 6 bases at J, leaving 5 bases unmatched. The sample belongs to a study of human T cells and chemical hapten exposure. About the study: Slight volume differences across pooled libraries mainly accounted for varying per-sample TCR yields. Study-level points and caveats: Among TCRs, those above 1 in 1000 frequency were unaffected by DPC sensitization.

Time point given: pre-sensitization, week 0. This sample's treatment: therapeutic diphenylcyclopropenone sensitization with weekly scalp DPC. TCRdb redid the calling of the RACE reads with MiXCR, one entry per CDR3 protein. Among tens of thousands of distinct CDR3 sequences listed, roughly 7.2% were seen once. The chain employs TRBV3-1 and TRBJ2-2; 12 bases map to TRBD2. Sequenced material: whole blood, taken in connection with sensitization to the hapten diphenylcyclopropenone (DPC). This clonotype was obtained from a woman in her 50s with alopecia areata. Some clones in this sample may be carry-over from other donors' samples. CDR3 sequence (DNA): TGTGCCAGCAGCCAAGAAACTAGCGGGAGGCGCGCCGGGGAGCTGTTTTTT. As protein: CASSQETSGRRAGELFF.